This record covers a single TCR beta chain. Its antigen is currently unknown. A much larger clonotype is one base distant, so this may be a read error. This library used 300 to 500 ng RNA and molecular barcoded adaptors spanning alpha/delta and beta/gamma chains. TCRdb independently ran MiXCR on the reads; one entry per CDR3 protein. Among roughly 130,000 distinct CDR3 sequences listed, about an eighth were seen once. CDR3 length: 13 amino acids. Germline V CDR1 and CDR2: MNHEY, SVGAGI. This record comes from a study of read filtering for tumor transcriptome and immune sequencing. Study conclusions and caveats: The CD138-negative fraction was mixed bone marrow immune cells, not pure T cells.

This chain uses TRBV6-5 with TRBJ2-5; perhaps TRBD2 as D (5 bases). The source material was a population of CD138-negative cells sorted from bone marrow. This TCR was recovered from a donor aged 40 or over with multiple myeloma. Here the CDR3 reads CASRAGVQETQHF. CDR3 nucleotide sequence: TGTGCCAGCAGGGCCGGGGTCCAAGAGACCCAGCACTTC.